The rows below give T cell receptor beta chains drawn from one sample of a study of OX40 agonist ivuxolimab in advanced cancers. Sequencing was performed with immunoSEQ multiplex PCR; in TCRdb, only in-frame clones are kept and a portion is missing. The data contain approximately 90,000 clones, roughly 89% of them singletons. Sequencing was performed on CD4+ or CD8+ T cells sorted from blood, taken in a trial of the OX40 agonist ivuxolimab. The receptors shown here come from an adult with an advanced solid tumor such as melanoma, head and neck, liver or kidney cancer. Both conserved end residues are part of each CDR3. The D gene is left open where the match is weak. Size tells how often a clone was seen (once, few, many) or the class of an expanded clone, and some rows leave it out.

v_gene: TRBV5-1
j_gene: TRBJ2-2
len: 17
abundance: -
d_gene: TRBD2
CDR3aa: CASSGTTAGGNTGELFF
CDR3nt: TGCGCCAGCAGTGGAACAACAGCGGGAGGGAACACCGGGGAGCTGTTTTTT

v_gene: TRBV7-7
j_gene: TRBJ2-1
len: 18
abundance: -
d_gene: -
CDR3aa: CASSLAGTRLSSYNEQFF
CDR3nt: TGTGCTAGCAGCTTAGCAGGGACTCGCCTGAGCTCCTACAATGAGCAGTTCTTC

v_gene: TRBV10-3
j_gene: TRBJ2-5
len: 13
abundance: -
d_gene: TRBD2
CDR3aa: CAIGAGGPETQYF
CDR3nt: TGTGCCATCGGAGCGGGAGGTCCGGAGACCCAGTACTTC

v_gene: TRBV6-6
j_gene: TRBJ2-5
len: 15
abundance: -
d_gene: TRBD1
CDR3aa: CASSYRQGMEETQYF
CDR3nt: TGTGCCAGCAGTTACCGACAGGGGATGGAGGAGACCCAGTACTTC

v_gene: TRBV30
j_gene: TRBJ1-1
len: 15
abundance: -
d_gene: TRBD1
CDR3aa: CAWSVETGQNTEAFF
CDR3nt: TGTGCCTGGAGTGTAGAGACAGGGCAAAACACTGAAGCTTTCTTT

v_gene: TRBV7-6
j_gene: TRBJ2-2
len: 15
abundance: -
d_gene: TRBD1
CDR3aa: CASSFGQGNTGELFF
CDR3nt: TGTGCCAGCAGCTTCGGACAGGGGAACACCGGGGAGCTGTTTTTT

v_gene: TRBV15
j_gene: TRBJ1-1
len: 12
abundance: -
d_gene: -
CDR3aa: CATSSGVHEAFF
CDR3nt: TGTGCCACCAGCAGTGGGGTCCATGAAGCTTTCTTT

v_gene: TRBV14
j_gene: TRBJ2-1
len: 15
abundance: -
d_gene: -
CDR3aa: CASSQFKQGPNEQFF
CDR3nt: TGTGCCAGCAGCCAATTCAAACAGGGTCCCAATGAGCAGTTCTTC

v_gene: TRBV9
j_gene: TRBJ2-3
len: 19
abundance: -
d_gene: TRBD1
CDR3aa: CASSVPGTGGSWGTDTQYF
CDR3nt: TGTGCCAGCAGCGTCCCCGGGACAGGGGGCTCGTGGGGCACAGATACGCAGTATTTT

v_gene: TRBV10-3
j_gene: TRBJ2-7
len: 14
abundance: -
d_gene: -
CDR3aa: CAISDVVLSYEQYF
CDR3nt: TGTGCCATCAGTGATGTAGTACTCTCCTACGAGCAGTACTTC

v_gene: TRBV4-1
j_gene: TRBJ2-3
len: 14
abundance: once
d_gene: -
CDR3aa: CASSQVGGTDTQYF
CDR3nt: TGCGCCAGCAGCCAAGTGGGGGGCACAGATACGCAGTATTTT

v_gene: TRBV5-1
j_gene: TRBJ1-2
len: 15
abundance: -
d_gene: TRBD1
CDR3aa: CASSSGQGGMDGYTF
CDR3nt: TGCGCCAGCAGCTCCGGACAGGGAGGAATGGATGGCTACACCTTC

v_gene: TRBV25-1
j_gene: TRBJ1-1
len: 12
abundance: -
d_gene: -
CDR3aa: CASSVWNTEAFF
CDR3nt: TGTGCCAGCAGTGTTTGGAACACTGAAGCTTTCTTT

v_gene: TRBV5-1
j_gene: TRBJ2-3
len: 15
abundance: -
d_gene: -
CDR3aa: CASSFSSSGAFTQYF
CDR3nt: TGCGCCAGCAGCTTCTCTTCGTCAGGAGCGTTTACGCAGTATTTT

v_gene: TRBV6-6
j_gene: TRBJ2-7
len: 16
abundance: -
d_gene: TRBD1
CDR3aa: CASSYSRDRDVYEQYF
CDR3nt: TGTGCCAGCAGTTACTCCAGGGACAGGGATGTCTACGAGCAGTACTTC

v_gene: TRBV5-4
j_gene: TRBJ2-5
len: 16
abundance: -
d_gene: -
CDR3aa: CASSSDRIGGQETQYF
CDR3nt: TGTGCCAGCAGCTCAGACAGGATTGGCGGCCAAGAGACCCAGTACTTC

v_gene: TRBV7-9
j_gene: TRBJ2-7
len: 14
abundance: -
d_gene: -
CDR3aa: CASSSPYGTHEQYF
CDR3nt: TGTGCCAGCAGCTCCCCCTACGGGACCCACGAGCAGTACTTC

v_gene: TRBV11-2
j_gene: TRBJ2-2
len: 18
abundance: once
d_gene: TRBD2
CDR3aa: CASGVQYYEREFTGELFF
CDR3nt: TGTGCCAGCGGGGTTCAATACTATGAGCGGGAGTTCACCGGGGAGCTGTTTTTT

v_gene: TRBV18
j_gene: TRBJ1-2
len: 13
abundance: -
d_gene: -
CDR3aa: CASSPIRSYGYTF
CDR3nt: TGTGCCAGCTCTCCCATACGCTCCTATGGCTACACCTTC

v_gene: TRBV11-2
j_gene: TRBJ2-7
len: 14
abundance: -
d_gene: -
CDR3aa: CASSPQGFTGEQYF
CDR3nt: TGTGCCAGCAGCCCCCAGGGGTTTACGGGCGAGCAGTACTTC

v_gene: TRBV28
j_gene: TRBJ2-3
len: 15
abundance: once
d_gene: TRBD1
CDR3aa: CASSPNRGHTDTQYF
CDR3nt: TGTGCCAGCAGTCCCAACAGGGGGCACACAGATACGCAGTATTTT

v_gene: TRBV27
j_gene: TRBJ1-1
len: 13
abundance: -
d_gene: -
CDR3aa: CASSVDRNTEAFF
CDR3nt: TGTGCCAGCAGTGTCGACAGGAACACTGAAGCTTTCTTT

v_gene: TRBV10-3
j_gene: TRBJ2-1
len: 17
abundance: -
d_gene: TRBD2
CDR3aa: CAISLTSGGPIDNEQFF
CDR3nt: TGTGCCATCAGCCTGACTAGCGGGGGACCAATAGACAATGAGCAGTTCTTC

v_gene: TRBV5-1
j_gene: TRBJ2-5
len: 13
abundance: -
d_gene: -
CDR3aa: CASSWQTQETQYF
CDR3nt: TGCGCCAGCAGCTGGCAAACCCAAGAGACCCAGTACTTC